The 18 T cell receptor beta chains below all came from one sample that was sequenced in a study of blood T cell repertoires in COVID-19. Produced via immunoSEQ multiplex PCR; TCRdb's table is partial and in-frame only. The sample lists about 280,000 clones; around 85% were seen once. Sequenced material: PBMCs or T cells enriched from blood (not recorded which). These receptors all stem from a woman aged 50 to 60 who had recovered from COVID-19.

The chain joins TRBV5-1 to TRBJ1-3; the D gene is possibly TRBD1 (5 bases). V was pared by 0 bases and J by 4 bases, with 11 bases between. The CDR3 runs to 15 residues. Germline CDR1 is SGHRS and CDR2 is YFSETQ. CDR3 region: CASSLEGRSGNTIYF. The CDR3 coding sequence is TGCGCCAGCAGCTTGGAGGGGCGGTCCGGAAACACCATATATTTT.

V gene TRBV9 combines with J gene TRBJ2-2; TRBD1 is a possible D gene (5 bases). Trimming cost V 1 base and J 6 bases, with 10 bases left between them. The CDR3 sequence is 14 residues long. CDR1 is SGDLS, CDR2 YYNGEE, per germline. CDR3 sequence reads: CASSVLSGSGELFF. CDR3 bases: TGTGCCAGCAGCGTACTTTCAGGGTCCGGGGAGCTGTTTTTT.

This clone was seen a handful of times. J is TRBJ1-6 and V is TRBV19; TRBD1 agrees at 7 bases. The CDR3 is 13 amino acids. CDR1 is LNHDA and CDR2 is SQIVND in the germline V gene (reference sequence). Trimming took 5 bases from V and 9 from J; bases not matched to a gene: 4. The CDR3 reads CASSPGTVSPLHF. The CDR3 DNA reads TGTGCCAGTAGTCCGGGGACAGTTTCACCCCTCCACTTT. Filled out from reference TRBV19 and TRBJ1-6, the complete variable domain reads DGGITQSPKYLFRKEGQNVTLSCEQNLNHDAMYWYRQDPGQGLRLIYYSQIVNDFQKGDIAEGYSVSREKKESFPLTVTSAQKNPTAFYLCASSPGTVSPLHFGNGTRLTVT.

This clone has a single count. This rearrangement joins TRBV29-1 to TRBJ2-3; 10 bases line up with TRBD2. The CDR3 runs to 14 residues. Germline V gene sequence: CDR1 SQVTM, CDR2 ANQGSEA. V lost 4 bases and J lost 6; bases outside the gene matches: 7. Here the CDR3 reads CSVGTSGQMDTQYF. CDR3 in DNA: TGCAGCGTTGGGACTAGCGGCCAGATGGATACGCAGTATTTT.

The genes are TRBV12-3 or TRBV12-4 and TRBJ2-7; TRBD2 might be the D (6 bases). V was pared by 5 bases and J by 4 bases, with 12 bases between. The CDR3 has 13 residues. The CDR3 region has the DNA TGTGCCAGCAGTCGGGGACTGCCGTACGAGCAGTACTTC. This encodes CASSRGLPYEQYF.

The chain is built from TRBV28 and TRBJ1-5, with 8 bases aligning to TRBD1. The CDR3 totals 17 residues. The V and J ends lost 6 bases and 1 base, in that order; junction bases with no gene match: 11. Germline lookup yields CDR1 MDHEN and CDR2 SYDVKM. In nucleotides, the CDR3 is TGTGCCAGCAGCAAGCCCCGGGACAGGAGGAGCAATCAGCCCCAGCATTTT. Translated, it gives CASSKPRDRRSNQPQHF.

V and J are TRBV9 and TRBJ2-1; 9 bases are a match to TRBD2. The V gene end was trimmed by 0 bases and the J gene end by 6 bases; junction bases not matched to a gene: 7. This CDR3 has 16 residues. The germline V gene has CDR1 SGDLS and CDR2 YYNGEE. CDR3 in amino acids: CASSVVVAGGPNEQFF. The CDR3 DNA sequence: TGTGCCAGCAGCGTAGTAGTGGCGGGAGGGCCCAATGAGCAGTTCTTC.

The sample holds a few counts of this clone. The rearrangement uses TRBV15 and TRBJ1-2; possibly TRBD1 for D (5 bases). The CDR3 covers 14 residues. Trimming cost V 4 bases and J 3 bases, with 12 bases left between them. Germline V gene sequence: CDR1 LNHNV, CDR2 YYDKDF (reference sequence). The CDR3 region has the DNA TGTGCCACCAGCACCCGCGGAGGGGACTATGGCTACACCTTC. It is translated as CATSTRGGDYGYTF.

This sequence joins TRBV28 and TRBJ2-2, with a tentative D call TRBD2 (6 bases). Germline-derived CDR1 and CDR2 are MDHEN and SYDVKM. The CDR3 runs to 17 residues. The V end was cut by 5 bases, the J end by 7 bases, with 23 bases between. The CDR3 DNA sequence: TGTGCCAGCAGTCCTCTTTATAGCGGTCTAAGGGACGGGGAGCTGTTTTTT. Its protein product is CASSPLYSGLRDGELFF.

The chain uses TRBV5-5 and TRBJ2-2, with 7 bases matching TRBD2. Per germline, CDR1 SGHKS and CDR2 YYEKEE (reference sequence). The CDR3 consists of 16 residues. Unmatched junction bases numbered 6, after V lost 4 bases and J lost 0 bases. The CDR3 coding sequence is TGTGCCAGCAGCACAGCTAGCGGTTCGAACACCGGGGAGCTGTTTTTT. Translated: CASSTASGSNTGELFF.

The chain employs TRBV12-3 or TRBV12-4 and TRBJ2-7; tentatively, D is TRBD1 (5 bases). V was cut by 5 bases and J by 7 bases, with 12 bases left in between. The CDR3 is made up of 12 amino acids. This CDR3 is CASSRDSPEQYF. DNA for the CDR3: TGTGCCAGCAGTCGTGACAGTCCAGAGCAGTACTTC.

The chain couples TRBV5-6 to TRBJ2-7; 8 positions agree with TRBD1. The CDR3 is 14 amino acids. V trimming: 3 bases; J trimming: 2 bases; junction bases outside the gene matches: 4. CDR1 SGHDT and CDR2 YYEEEE come from the germline V gene. CDR3 DNA sequence: TGTGCCAGCAGCTGGACAGGGTTACCCTACGAGCAGTACTTC. It encodes CASSWTGLPYEQYF. Drawing the rest from reference TRBV5-6 and TRBJ2-7, the complete variable domain is DAGVTQSPTHLIKTRGQQVTLRCSPKSGHDTVSWYQQALGQGPQFIFQYYEEEERQRGNFPDRFSGHQFPNYSSELNVNALLLGDSALYLCASSWTGLPYEQYFGPGTRLTVT.

The chain employs TRBV6-1 and TRBJ2-5, with D tentatively TRBD2 (6 bases). V shed 2 bases and J shed 7 bases, with 14 bases lying between them. Per germline, CDR1 MNHNS and CDR2 SASEGT. The CDR3 is 14 amino acids. The CDR3 DNA reads TGTGCCAGCAGTGAACTTAGACTAGTAGGGACCCAGTACTTC. Translated: CASSELRLVGTQYF.

The chain uses TRBV18 and TRBJ1-1; possibly TRBD1 for D (6 bases). The CDR3 is 16 amino acids. Germline values: CDR1 KGHSH, CDR2 LQKENI. The V end lost 5 bases, the J end lost 1 base, and 17 bases lay between the germline ends. For the CDR3, the DNA is TGTGCCAGCTCATTGGCCAGACCAGGGGCGAACACTGAAGCTTTCTTT. This sequence encodes CASSLARPGANTEAFF.

The chain recombines TRBV19 with TRBJ2-3; 10 nucleotides line up with TRBD1. The trim removed 1 base at V and 4 bases at J, leaving 2 bases unmatched. This CDR3 region has 15 residues. Germline V gives CDR1 LNHDA, CDR2 SQIVND (reference sequence). CDR3 protein: CASSIGTGGADTQYF. CDR3 in DNA: TGTGCCAGTAGTATAGGGACAGGGGGGGCAGATACGCAGTATTTT.

The rearrangement uses TRBV5-8 and TRBJ1-1; D gene unclear. The CDR3 loop spans 15 amino acids. CDR1 is SGHTS, CDR2 YDEGEE, per germline. The V end was cut by 4 bases, the J end by 3 bases, with 16 bases between. The CDR3 nucleotides read TGTGCCAGCAGCGCCCTGGCAGGACTCTACACTGAAGCTTTCTTT. Its translation: CASSALAGLYTEAFF.

The V call is TRBV5-8, the J call TRBJ2-3, with 7 bases fitting TRBD2. The length of the CDR3 is 15 residues. The ends lost 0 bases at V and 5 bases at J; junction bases unmatched: 6. Per the germline V gene, CDR1 is SGHTS and CDR2 is YDEGEE. The CDR3 region has the DNA TGTGCCAGCAGCTTGGAGGCAAGGGAGGGAGATACGCAGTATTTT. Its translation is CASSLEAREGDTQYF. Complete variable domain (other parts from reference TRBV5-8 and TRBJ2-3): EAGVTQSPTHLIKTRGQQATLRCSPISGHTSVYWYQQALGLGLQFLLWYDEGEERNRGNFPPRFSGRQFPNYSSELNVNALELEDSALYLCASSLEAREGDTQYFGPGTRLTVL.

The V gene is TRBV7-9, the J gene TRBJ1-2; D is perhaps TRBD1 (5 bases). The CDR3 has 15 amino acids. Germline loops: CDR1 SEHNR, CDR2 FQNEAQ (reference sequence). V lost 2 bases, J lost 0 bases, and 10 bases lay in between. CDR3 region: CASSLRGSANYGYTF. CDR3 bases: TGTGCCAGCAGCTTACGGGGGTCTGCTAACTATGGCTACACCTTC.